This TCR beta chain was captured by sequencing in a study of cytomegalovirus exposure and HLA in healthy donors. Germline CDR1 is SGHAT and CDR2 is FQNNGV. The CDR3 loop spans 14 amino acids. V shed 6 bases, J shed 6 bases, and the junction held 3 bases outside the gene matches. PCR employed 60 Vbeta and 13 Jbeta primers. Sequencing was performed with immunoSEQ multiplex PCR; in TCRdb, only in-frame clones are kept and a portion is missing. Among more than 150,000 clones listed, less than 80% were seen once. V usage is TRBV11-2 and J usage is TRBJ1-6, with 9 bases aligning to TRBD1. Source material: PBMCs. This receptor was obtained from a man between 18 and 35 years old in good health and CMV-seronegative. The CDR3 DNA is TGTGCCAGCAGGATGACAGGGGGTAATTCACCCCTCCACTTT. Translated: CASRMTGGNSPLHF.